The 5 T cell receptor beta chains in this list originate from one sample, sequenced in a study of T cells in Graves' hyperthyroidism and ophthalmopathy (dated by TCRdb to between 2017 and 2020). Receptor libraries were prepared by multiplex PCR. This sample was sequenced with an Illumina HiSeq 2000. Amplification of TCR beta CDR3 regions was carried out from RNA transcripts. The TCR CDR3 was subjected to a first round of RT-PCR using the HTBI primer set and the Qiagen OneStep RT-PCR kit. TCRdb reanalyzed the raw reads on its own, using fastp at Q25 for trimming and MiXCR for clone calling, and kept in-frame beta chains. Each entry merges the rows of one CDR3 protein and shows their most common DNA and genes. The sample data list nearly 750,000 distinct CDR3 sequences, and 35% of these were observed just once. The ten largest clones capture around 32% of the sample. Material for sequencing was blood. The receptors shown here come from a woman aged 35 to 49 with Graves' hyperthyroidism.

This clonotype was seen ten or more times. This chain links TRBV20-1 with TRBJ2-7, with TRBD1 matching 10 bases. The CDR3 length is 12 residues. The germline gives CDR1 DFQATT, CDR2 SNEGSKA (reference sequence). The CDR3, as DNA: TGCAGCATCCCGGGACAGGGGTACGAGCAGTACTTC. Translating gives CSIPGQGYEQYF.

In this sample, this clonotype turned up many times. The chain is built from TRBV20-1 and TRBJ1-6, with D unclear. V gave up 4 bases and J gave up 1 base, with 11 bases separating them. CDR3 length equals 15 residues. Germline CDR1 DFQATT, CDR2 SNEGSKA (reference sequence). The CDR3, as DNA: TGCAGTGCTATTAAACCCGGTTCCTATAATTCACCCCTCCACTTT. It specifies CSAIKPGSYNSPLHF.

Concerning this clonotype: Given the absence of the conserved phenylalanine or tryptophan at the CDR3 end, a read error is likely. CDR3 coding DNA: TGCGCCAGCAGCCCCTACACAGGGGCCGGCTACGAGCAGTACTCC. It translates to CASSPYTGAGYEQYS. The chain carries TRBV4-3 and TRBJ2-7, with 7 positions matching TRBD1. Trimming cost V 4 bases and J 3 bases; bases outside gene matches: 9. This CDR3 contains 15 residues. Germline values: CDR1 LGHNA, CDR2 YSLEER.

Of note for this clonotype: A much larger clonotype is one base distant, so this may be a read error. The chain uses TRBV7-2 and TRBJ2-5; 7 nucleotides match TRBD2. CDR3 size: 14 residues. Germline values: CDR1 SGHTA, CDR2 FQGNSA. The CDR3, as DNA: TGTGTCAGCAGCCCCGTGGGAGGGGTAGAGACCCAGTACTTC. This translates into CVSSPVGGVETQYF.

This clonotype appeared a few times. The CDR3 DNA reads TGCGCCAGCAGCCAAGATAGGAGACAGCCCCAGCATTTT. Protein sequence: CASSQDRRQPQHF. The chain carries TRBV4-3 and TRBJ1-5; unclear D gene. The V end was cut by 0 bases, the J end by 7 bases, with 7 bases between. The CDR3 contains 13 residues. Germline-derived CDR1 and CDR2 are LGHNA and YSLEER.